Following are 13 T cell receptor beta chains from one sample sequenced in a study of cytomegalovirus exposure and HLA in healthy donors. Primers included in the PCR were 60 Vbeta and 13 Jbeta primers. The data were produced by immunoSEQ multiplex PCR, yet TCRdb's version contains in-frame clones alone and is incomplete. Of approximately 160,000 clones detected, around four fifths appear once; the ten largest clones hold 0.9% to 1%. What was sequenced was PBMCs. The receptors were sampled from a girl aged 2-10 years in good health and CMV-seropositive.

In its sample, this clone was seen a few times. The V gene is TRBV7-3, the J gene TRBJ2-3; 7 bases map to TRBD2. The germline gives CDR1 SGHTA, CDR2 FQGTGA. V shed 3 bases, J shed 5 bases, and the junction held 5 bases outside the gene matches. The CDR3 sequence is 14 residues long. The CDR3 bases are TGTGCCAGCAGCTTGGCGGGAGTGAGAGATACGCAGTATTTT. This translates into CASSLAGVRDTQYF.

The chain links TRBV28 to TRBJ1-5; the D gene is possibly TRBD1 (6 bases). The CDR3 runs to 15 residues. The germline gives CDR1 MDHEN, CDR2 SYDVKM. Trimming left V 10 bases short and J 4 bases short, with 20 bases between. Written as DNA, the CDR3 is TGTGCCACTCGGGGTAACGACAGGCAGAATCAGCCCCAGCATTTT. The encoded protein is CATRGNDRQNQPQHF.

CDR3 protein: CASSDSRFGGTQYF. CDR3 sequence (DNA): TGTGCCAGCAGTGACTCGCGGTTTGGTGGTACGCAGTATTTT. This chain uses TRBV6-4 with TRBJ2-3, with D unclear. The germline gives CDR1 MRHNA, CDR2 SNTAGT. The CDR3 contains 14 residues. Trimming removed 0 bases from V and 8 bases from J, with 12 bases in between.

V is TRBV7-9 and J is TRBJ1-4; possibly TRBD1 for D (5 bases). V lost 5 bases and J lost 7, with 17 bases in between. Germline CDR1 reads SEHNR; CDR2 reads FQNEAQ (reference sequence). This CDR3 is 15 amino acids long. The chain's CDR3 is CASSLGGGYPEKLFF. The DNA for the CDR3 is TGTGCCAGCAGCCTAGGTGGGGGGTACCCTGAAAAACTGTTTTTT.

This chain connects TRBV2 to TRBJ2-7; 12 bases are shared with TRBD2. Per the germline V gene, CDR1 is SNHLY and CDR2 is FYNNEI. Trimming took 6 bases from V and 4 from J; bases not matched to a gene: 7. The CDR3 is 15 amino acids. CDR3 protein: CASSPPSGRGYEQYF. The CDR3 coding sequence is TGTGCCAGCAGCCCACCTAGCGGGAGGGGTTACGAGCAGTACTTC.

The chain combines TRBV4-1 with TRBJ1-3; 8 positions agree with TRBD1. V trimming: 4 bases; J trimming: 8 bases; junction bases outside the gene matches: 4. In germline, CDR1 is MGHRA, CDR2 YSYEKL. The CDR3 runs to 13 residues. This CDR3 is CASSRGQDDTIYF. The CDR3 DNA sequence: TGCGCCAGCAGCCGGGGACAGGATGACACCATATATTTT.

The V gene is TRBV9, the J gene TRBJ1-6; D unclear. The CDR3 spans 13 residues. CDR1 SGDLS and CDR2 YYNGEE come from the germline V gene. Trimming took 1 base from V and 5 from J, leaving 4 bases between them. CDR3 amino acids: CASSVQDNSPLHF. As DNA, the CDR3 is TGTGCCAGCAGCGTACAGGATAATTCACCCCTCCACTTT.

V is TRBV28 and J is TRBJ1-2; 8 bases are a match to TRBD1. This CDR3 is 17 amino acids long. Trimming took 2 bases from V and 3 from J; bases not matched to a gene: 11. Germline values: CDR1 MDHEN, CDR2 SYDVKM. The CDR3 region is CASSLQGASMQDYGYTF. As DNA, the CDR3 is TGTGCCAGCAGTTTACAGGGGGCATCAATGCAGGACTATGGCTACACCTTC.

The chain links TRBV2 to TRBJ2-3; D unresolved. Trimming shortened V by 2 bases and J by 6 bases, and 12 bases separated the two germline ends. The CDR3 covers 14 residues. Germline V gene data show CDR1 as SNHLY and CDR2 as FYNNEI. Here the CDR3 DNA reads TGTGCCAGCAGTGAAACGTTAGCCGCCGATACGCAGTATTTT. This encodes CASSETLAADTQYF.

This chain connects TRBV10-3 to TRBJ1-3; 7 bases fit TRBD1. CDR1 ENHRY and CDR2 SYGVKD come from the germline V gene. V shed 3 bases, J shed 0 bases, and the junction held 5 bases outside the gene matches. This CDR3 has 16 residues. CDR3 bases: TGTGCCATCAGTGATTCAGGGACAGCCTCTGGAAACACCATATATTTT. This encodes CAISDSGTASGNTIYF.

V usage is TRBV4-1 and J usage is TRBJ1-5; possible D gene TRBD1, 6 bases. The CDR3 length is 13 residues. V was clipped by 0 bases and J by 12 bases, with 12 bases between them. In germline, CDR1 is MGHRA, CDR2 YSYEKL. In nucleotides, the CDR3 is TGCGCCAGCAGCCAAGATATGGACAGACACCAGCATTTT. Protein product: CASSQDMDRHQHF.

The chain is built from TRBV7-3 and TRBJ2-1; D is unclear. The CDR3 is 13 residues long. Trimming took off 1 base at V and 9 bases at J, with 10 bases between the two ends. Per the germline V gene, CDR1 is SGHTA and CDR2 is FQGTGA. The CDR3 DNA is TGTGCCAGCAGCTTAAATTCTTGGAGTGAGCAGTTCTTC. Translated, it gives CASSLNSWSEQFF.

The V and J genes are TRBV5-1 and TRBJ1-1, with TRBD1 matching over 7 bases. The CDR3 covers 17 residues. Germline CDR1 and CDR2: SGHRS and YFSETQ. Unmatched junction bases numbered 18, after V lost 4 bases and J lost 6 bases. The chain's CDR3 is CASSLVVRLGGVPEAFF. In DNA form, the CDR3 reads TGCGCCAGCAGCCTGGTCGTACGTCTAGGGGGCGTTCCTGAAGCTTTCTTT.